These 25 T cell receptor beta chains came from one sample sequenced in a study of blood T cell repertoires in COVID-19 (TCRdb year 2020). Library generation was performed with the immunoSEQ multiplex PCR assay. Drawn from immuneACCESS, this table holds only the in-frame rearrangements with V and J called that TCRdb kept. Clones are partly lost; checked studies trace under half to an unresolved V gene and leave the rest unexplained. Recorded for this sample are approximately 160,000 clones; over 75% of them occurred a single time. The top ten clonotypes cover roughly 6% of the sample. The sample comprised PBMCs or T cells enriched from blood (not recorded which). These receptors all stem from a man aged 40-49 years who had recovered from COVID-19.

The table lists this clone with a count of one. The V call is TRBV7-8, the J call TRBJ2-1, with TRBD1 matching 9 bases. Germline CDR1 and CDR2: SGHVS and FQNEAQ. The CDR3 sequence is 15 residues long. Trimming at V came to 5 bases and at J to 8 bases, leaving 10 bases not matched to a gene. The CDR3 loop reads CASSPNRGRIDEQFF. The CDR3 nucleotides are TGTGCCAGCAGCCCCAACAGGGGGCGCATCGATGAGCAGTTCTTC.

The table lists this clone with a count of one. The rearrangement links TRBV30 to TRBJ1-2, with 9 bases fitting TRBD1. CDR3 length equals 13 residues. V trimming: 5 bases; J trimming: 6 bases; junction bases outside the gene matches: 7. Germline CDR1 is GTSNPN and CDR2 is SVGIG (reference sequence). The CDR3 region has the DNA TGTGCCTGGTCCGGGACAGGGACTAATGGCTACACCTTC. Amino acids: CAWSGTGTNGYTF.

This clone was picked up one time. The chain is built from TRBV7-6 and TRBJ2-3; weak D call: TRBD1 (6 bases). The germline V and J ends were trimmed by 5 bases and 3 bases, with 18 bases remaining between them. CDR3 length equals 16 residues. Germline CDR1 and CDR2: SGHVS and FNYEAQ. The CDR3 protein is CASSTWTATATDTQYF. The CDR3 DNA reads TGTGCCAGCAGCACCTGGACAGCCACCGCTACAGATACGCAGTATTTT.

This clone was seen a single time. This chain links TRBV27 with TRBJ2-3; 7 bases agree with TRBD2. V trimming: 2 bases; J trimming: 0 bases; junction bases outside the gene matches: 11. The germline V gene has CDR1 MNHEY and CDR2 SMNVEV (reference sequence). The CDR3 is 18 amino acids. Here the CDR3 reads CASSLGTTSPPSTDTQYF. In DNA form, the CDR3 reads TGTGCCAGCAGTTTAGGAACGACTAGCCCACCTAGCACAGATACGCAGTATTTT.

The rearrangement links TRBV6-2 or TRBV6-3 to TRBJ2-5; tentatively, D is TRBD2 (7 bases). Germline lookup yields CDR1 MNHEY and CDR2 SVGEGT. This CDR3 contains 16 residues. Trimming left V 0 bases short and J 5 bases short, with 16 bases between. CDR3 in DNA: TGTGCCAGCAGTTACTCGAGGGGGGGCGCAGGGGAGACCCAGTACTTC. Translation gives CASSYSRGGAGETQYF.

V is TRBV11-3 and J is TRBJ2-1, with TRBD2 as a possible D gene (7 bases). The CDR3 consists of 15 residues. The V end lost 5 bases, the J end lost 5 bases, and 16 bases lay between the germline ends. The germline CDR1 and CDR2 sequences are SGHNT and YENEEA. The CDR3 DNA follows: TGTGCCAGCAGCACCGGCACGGGGGGCCACAATGAGCAGTTCTTC. Translating gives CASSTGTGGHNEQFF.

The rearrangement links TRBV6-5 to TRBJ2-1; D possibly corresponds to TRBD2 (6 bases). The germline CDR1 and CDR2 sequences are MNHEY and SVGAGI. This CDR3 has 13 amino acids. V lost 8 bases and J 10 bases, leaving 18 bases between the germline ends. In DNA form, the CDR3 reads TGTGCCAGCGCTCAATATCGGGGGTGGGAGCAGTTCTTC. It translates to CASAQYRGWEQFF.

Details on this clone: Additional DNA sequences in this sample encode the identical CDR3. The CDR3, as DNA: TGTGCCAGCTCCCGCGGGCTGAACACTGAAGCTTTCTTT. Translating gives CASSRGLNTEAFF. This sequence joins TRBV18 and TRBJ1-1; D is unclear. V lost 6 bases and J 0 bases, leaving 8 bases between the germline ends. From germline, CDR1 is KGHSH and CDR2 LQKENI. This CDR3 is built from 13 residues.

The gene calls are TRBV5-1 and TRBJ1-1; the D is unclear. Germline CDR1 is SGHRS and CDR2 is YFSETQ. The CDR3 has 14 amino acids. Deletions cut 0 bases from V and 1 base from J, with 7 bases between. CDR3 in amino acids: CASSLAEKNTEAFF. The CDR3 DNA follows: TGCGCCAGCAGCTTGGCAGAAAAGAACACTGAAGCTTTCTTT.

The chain links TRBV2 to TRBJ2-1; D possibly corresponds to TRBD1 (5 bases). Per the germline V gene, CDR1 is SNHLY and CDR2 is FYNNEI. V was cut by 5 bases and J by 4 bases, with 12 bases left in between. CDR3 size: 14 residues. The CDR3 here is CASSSSDRYNEQFF. The CDR3 DNA sequence: TGTGCCAGCAGTTCCTCTGACAGATACAATGAGCAGTTCTTC.

The chain is built from TRBV5-4 and TRBJ2-3; possibly TRBD2 for D (6 bases). V lost 4 bases and J lost 3, with 12 bases in between. CDR3 length: 14 residues. Germline V CDR1 and CDR2: SGHNT, YYREEE (reference sequence). The CDR3 region has the DNA TGTGCCAGCAGCCTGACTAGTAAAACAGATACGCAGTATTTT. Translation: CASSLTSKTDTQYF.

This chain uses TRBV24-1 with TRBJ1-2; perhaps TRBD1 as D (6 bases). Between the trimmed V and J ends, which lost 9 bases and 1 base, there was a span of 11 bases. This CDR3 region has 13 residues. Germline CDR1 reads KGHDR; CDR2 reads SFDVKD. CDR3 protein: CATVDRYNYGYTF. DNA for the CDR3: TGTGCCACCGTAGACAGGTATAACTATGGCTACACCTTC.

V and J are TRBV27 and TRBJ1-2, with D maybe TRBD1 (5 bases). V was cut by 3 bases and J by 6 bases, with 14 bases left in between. CDR1 is MNHEY and CDR2 is SMNVEV in the germline V gene (reference sequence). The CDR3 is made up of 14 amino acids. CDR3 DNA: TGTGCCAGCAGTTTGCGGGGGGAAGGCGATGGCTACACCTTC. Protein product: CASSLRGEGDGYTF.

The chain is built from TRBV5-1 and TRBJ1-4; maybe TRBD1 (5 bases). CDR1 is SGHRS, CDR2 YFSETQ, per germline. This CDR3 contains 15 residues. V shed 1 base and J shed 3 bases, with 10 bases lying between them. CDR3 DNA sequence: TGCGCCAGCAGCTTGACAGGCATATCTAATGAAAAACTGTTTTTT. This sequence encodes CASSLTGISNEKLFF.

The V gene is TRBV14, the J gene TRBJ2-2; the D gene is possibly TRBD2 (6 bases). The CDR3 covers 16 residues. Germline assignment: CDR1 SGHDN and CDR2 FVKESK. V lost 2 bases and J 5 bases, leaving 15 bases between the germline ends. CDR3 DNA sequence: TGTGCCAGCAGCCAACAAGCAGGAGGGTTGACCGGGGAGCTGTTTTTT. Protein sequence: CASSQQAGGLTGELFF.

This clone was counted between two and nine times. The chain recombines TRBV28 with TRBJ1-6, with 11 bases lining up with TRBD1. This CDR3 is 16 amino acids long. The germline CDR1 and CDR2 sequences are MDHEN and SYDVKM. V shed 4 bases and J 7 bases; nucleotides not matched to a gene: 6. The chain's CDR3 is CASSSPGQGVNSPLHF. CDR3 DNA sequence: TGTGCCAGCAGTTCGCCGGGACAGGGGGTAAATTCACCCCTCCACTTT.

This chain uses TRBV5-1 with TRBJ2-1, with 9 bases lining up with TRBD1. The V segment lost 0 bases and the J segment 3 bases; nucleotides outside the gene matches: 4. The CDR3 sequence is 16 residues long. Germline V gives CDR1 SGHRS, CDR2 YFSETQ. The CDR3 DNA reads as TGCGCCAGCAGCTTGGCGGGACAGGGTTTCTACAATGAGCAGTTCTTC. Its protein is CASSLAGQGFYNEQFF.

This chain connects TRBV6-6 to TRBJ2-7; D is perhaps TRBD1 (6 bases). The CDR3 runs 13 residues. Trimming took off 6 bases at V and 4 bases at J, with 13 bases between the two ends. Germline CDR1 and CDR2: MNHNY and SVGAGI (reference sequence). CDR3 amino acids: CASSNSGAYEQYF. The DNA of the CDR3 is TGTGCCAGCAGCAATTCAGGGGCATACGAGCAGTACTTC.

The chain employs TRBV11-2 and TRBJ1-3, with TRBD1 as a possible D gene (5 bases). V lost 1 base and J 3 bases, leaving 13 bases between the germline ends. The CDR3 spans 16 residues. The germline gives CDR1 SGHAT, CDR2 FQNNGV. CDR3 coding DNA: TGTGCCAGCAGCTTAGTTCGGGGGATCTATGGAAACACCATATATTTT. Translating gives CASSLVRGIYGNTIYF.

The rearrangement uses TRBV12-3 or TRBV12-4 and TRBJ1-2; D gene unclear. V was clipped by 4 bases and J by 8 bases, with 14 bases between them. The CDR3 loop spans 13 amino acids. In DNA, the CDR3 is TGTGCCAGCAGTTACGGGGATGCTGAGGGCTACACCTTC. Amino acids: CASSYGDAEGYTF.

This clone has more than one count but fewer than ten. This chain joins TRBV29-1 and TRBJ1-2; 8 bases align to TRBD1. CDR3 length: 12 residues. After removal of 5 bases from V and 6 bases from J, the junction contained 5 bases not matched to a gene. Germline lookup yields CDR1 SQVTM and CDR2 ANQGSEA. The CDR3 here is CSVSDRAHGYTF. The CDR3 coding sequence is TGCAGCGTTTCGGACAGGGCTCATGGCTACACCTTC.

This clone has only one observation. The chain employs TRBV7-2 and TRBJ2-5, with a possible D match to TRBD1 (5 bases). V lost 5 bases and J 3 bases, leaving 10 bases between the germline ends. This CDR3 region has 13 residues. Looked up from germline, CDR1 is SGHTA and CDR2 is FQGNSA. This chain's CDR3 is CASSVDTKETQYF. CDR3 DNA: TGTGCCAGCAGCGTGGACACTAAAGAGACCCAGTACTTC.

This clone appeared a few times. The chain employs TRBV15 and TRBJ1-2; D ambiguous. V was clipped by 1 base and J by 4 bases, with 10 bases between them. The CDR3 totals 14 residues. Per germline, CDR1 LNHNV and CDR2 YYDKDF (reference sequence). In DNA, the CDR3 is TGTGCCACCAGCAGAGGAGGAGCGTTCTATGGCTACACCTTC. It translates to CATSRGGAFYGYTF.

The V gene is TRBV27, the J gene TRBJ1-5, with D possibly TRBD1 on 5 matching bases. CDR1 is MNHEY and CDR2 is SMNVEV in the germline V gene (reference sequence). This CDR3 has 13 residues. The germline V and J ends were trimmed by 5 bases and 7 bases, with 12 bases remaining between them. The CDR3 spells CASSTGVWQPQHF. CDR3 coding DNA: TGTGCCAGCAGTACGGGGGTCTGGCAGCCCCAGCATTTT.

The chain carries TRBV30 and TRBJ2-1, with TRBD2 matching 10 bases. CDR1 and CDR2 from the germline V gene are GTSNPN and SVGIG (reference sequence). The ends lost 1 base at V and 5 bases at J; junction bases unmatched: 2. The CDR3 is made up of 14 amino acids. CDR3 sequence reads: CAWSGGTSDNEQFF. The CDR3 bases are TGTGCCTGGAGTGGCGGGACTAGCGACAATGAGCAGTTCTTC.